The clone carrying this T cell receptor (beta chain) has at least ten counts. The CDR3 runs 16 residues. The V gene lost 0 bases and the J gene lost 8 bases, with 17 bases spanning the gap. Sample time point: newly diagnosed GD, antithyroid drugs for less than 3 months. Scientists built the TCR library using RNA that was extracted from PBMCs. Arm-PCR with iRepertoire HTBI primers amplified the CDR3 regions for these TCR beta libraries. TCRdb analysed the multiplex PCR reads with MiXCR anew, one entry per CDR3 protein. The data contain under 450,000 distinct CDR3 sequences, about 12% of them singletons. The data were taken from a study of regulatory T cells in long-lasting Graves disease. In addition, the sample was reused for a study of T cells in Graves' hyperthyroidism and ophthalmopathy.

The specimen comprised peripheral blood mononuclear cells (PBMCs), sampled at new diagnosis, from a patient treated with antithyroid drugs. The rearrangement uses TRBV12-3 or TRBV12-4 and TRBJ2-1, with D possibly TRBD2 on 5 matching bases. This TCR was sampled from a woman younger than 30 with Graves disease. This CDR3 reads CASSLASSWTGDEQFF. The CDR3, as DNA: TGTGCCAGCAGTTTAGCGTCCTCCTGGACTGGCGATGAGCAGTTCTTC.